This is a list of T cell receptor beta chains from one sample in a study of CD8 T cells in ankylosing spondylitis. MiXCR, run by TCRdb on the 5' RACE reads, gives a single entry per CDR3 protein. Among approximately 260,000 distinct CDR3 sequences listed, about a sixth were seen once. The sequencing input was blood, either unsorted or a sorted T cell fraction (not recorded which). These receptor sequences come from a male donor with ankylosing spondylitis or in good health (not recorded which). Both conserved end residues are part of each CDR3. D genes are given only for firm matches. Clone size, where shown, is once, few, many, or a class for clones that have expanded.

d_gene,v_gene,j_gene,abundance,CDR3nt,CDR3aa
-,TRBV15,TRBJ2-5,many,TGTGCCACCAGCAGAGATGGTGGGAGGCGTCAAGAGACCCAGTACTTC,CATSRDGGRRQETQYF
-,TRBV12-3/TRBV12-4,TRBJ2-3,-,TGTGCCAGCGATCATGGTTCTAGCACAGATACGCAGTATTTT,CASDHGSSTDTQYF
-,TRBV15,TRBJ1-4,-,TGTGCCACCAGCCAAGATCGGGGACGTAGTGGAAAACTGTTTTTT,CATSQDRGRSGKLFF
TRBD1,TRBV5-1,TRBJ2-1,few,TGCGCCAGCAGCTTGGAGACAGGGGCGGGGAATGAGCAGTTCTTC,CASSLETGAGNEQFF
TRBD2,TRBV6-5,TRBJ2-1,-,TGTGCCAGCAGTTACAGGTGGGAGGGCCCCAATGAGCAGTTCTTC,CASSYRWEGPNEQFF
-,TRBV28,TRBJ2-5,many,TGTGCCAGCAGTTCGGCGGAGACCCAGTACTTC,CASSSAETQYF
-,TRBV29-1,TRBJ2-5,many,TGCAGCGTCCGGTTCGAGACCCAGTACTTC,CSVRFETQYF
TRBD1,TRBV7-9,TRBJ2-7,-,TGTGCCAGCAGCTTAGCGCAGGGGGCCTTCGACGAGCAGTACTTC,CASSLAQGAFDEQYF
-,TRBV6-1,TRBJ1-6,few,TGTGCCAGCAGCCCGATGATGGACAGCTCCTATAATTCACCCCTCCACTTT,CASSPMMDSSYNSPLHF
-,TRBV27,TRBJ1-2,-,TGTGCCAGCAGTTTTAGTCAGACTAACTATGGCTACACCTTC,CASSFSQTNYGYTF
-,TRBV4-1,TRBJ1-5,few,TGCGCCAGCAGCCAAGCCGGAACAGGGTTGTTACAGCCCCAGCATTTT,CASSQAGTGLLQPQHF
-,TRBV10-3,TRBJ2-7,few,TGTGCCATCAGCGAGACAGGAAACTACGAGCAGTACTTC,CAISETGNYEQYF
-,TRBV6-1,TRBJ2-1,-,TGTGCCAGCAGTGGAATTCCGCTGTTCTCCTACAATGAGCAGTTCTTC,CASSGIPLFSYNEQFF
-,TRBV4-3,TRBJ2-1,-,TGCGCCAGCAGCCAAGATCATGTGGGCGCCTCCTACAATGAGCAGTTCTTC,CASSQDHVGASYNEQFF
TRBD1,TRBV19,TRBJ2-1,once,TGTGCCAGTAGTACCCTACAGGGGGAGGCTGGCTTTACGGTTTACAATGAGCAGTTCTTC,CASSTLQGEAGFTVYNEQFF
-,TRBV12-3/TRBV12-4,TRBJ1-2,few,TGTGCCAGCAGCCGAGAGAACTATGGCTACACCTTC,CASSRENYGYTF
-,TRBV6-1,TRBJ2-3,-,TGTGCCAGCAGCACCCTAAAGATCCTACAACGCACAGATACGCAGTATTTT,CASSTLKILQRTDTQYF
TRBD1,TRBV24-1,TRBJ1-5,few,TGTGCCACCAGTGGGGAACAGGGGTTGAATCAGCCCCAGCATTTT,CATSGEQGLNQPQHF
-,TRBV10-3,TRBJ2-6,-,TGTGCCATCAGTGAGTCCTTCGACGGGGCAAACGTCCTGACTTTC,CAISESFDGANVLTF
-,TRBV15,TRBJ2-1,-,TGTGCCACCACCACGACTAGATACAATGAGCAGTTCTTC,CATTTTRYNEQFF
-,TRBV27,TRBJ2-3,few,TGTGCCAGCAGTTTATTTGGTACCAGCACAGATACGCAGTATTTT,CASSLFGTSTDTQYF
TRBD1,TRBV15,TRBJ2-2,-,TGTGCCACCAGCAGATCCGGGACAGGAGCCACCGGGGAGCTGTTTTTT,CATSRSGTGATGELFF
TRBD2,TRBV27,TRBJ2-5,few,TGTGCCAGCAGTTTAGGCGGGAGGGCCGGAGAGACCCAGTACTTC,CASSLGGRAGETQYF
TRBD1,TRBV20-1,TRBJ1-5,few,TGCAGTGCAACGACAGGGTCCCTCAATCAGCCCCAGCATTTT,CSATTGSLNQPQHF
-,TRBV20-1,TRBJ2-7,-,TGCAGTGACGCCCGGGGCGGCGTCGAGCAGTACTTC,CSDARGGVEQYF
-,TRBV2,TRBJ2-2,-,TGTGCCAGCAGTGCGTCGGCCAACACCGGGGAGCTGTTTTTT,CASSASANTGELFF
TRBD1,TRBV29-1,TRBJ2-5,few,TGCAGCGTTGACACGACGACAGGGAAGGTGGAGACCCAGTACTTC,CSVDTTTGKVETQYF
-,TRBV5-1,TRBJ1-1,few,TGCGCCAGCAGCCCCTGGACCCTCTCGGGGGGTGAAGCTTTCTTT,CASSPWTLSGGEAFF
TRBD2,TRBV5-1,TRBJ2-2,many,TGCGCCAGCAGCTACGGACTAGTCCCGAACACCGGGGAGCTGTTTTTT,CASSYGLVPNTGELFF
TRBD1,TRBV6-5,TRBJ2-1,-,TGTGCCAGCAGTTATACCAGGGGGAACAATGAGCAGTTCTTC,CASSYTRGNNEQFF
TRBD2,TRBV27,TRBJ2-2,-,TGTGCCAGCAGTTTAACTAGCGGGAGCTCTAGGACCACCGGGGAGCTGTTTTTT,CASSLTSGSSRTTGELFF
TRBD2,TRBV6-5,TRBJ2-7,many,TGTGCCACGGTTAGCGGGATATCTACCTACGAGCAGTACTTC,CATVSGISTYEQYF
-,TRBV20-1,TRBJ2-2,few,TGCAGTGCTACGGTGGCCGGGGAGCTGTTTTTT,CSATVAGELFF
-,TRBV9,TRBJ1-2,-,TGTGCCAGCACGGGTCTTTATGGCTACACCTTC,CASTGLYGYTF
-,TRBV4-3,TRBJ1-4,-,TGCGCCAGCAGCCAAGACTTGTCGGGTAATGAAAAACTGTTTTTT,CASSQDLSGNEKLFF
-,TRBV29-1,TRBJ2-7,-,TGCAGCGCTACGAGCGGGTCCACCTACGAGCAGTACTTC,CSATSGSTYEQYF
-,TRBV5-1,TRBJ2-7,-,TGCGCCAGCAGCGATAGTCGTTCCTACGAGCAGTACTTC,CASSDSRSYEQYF
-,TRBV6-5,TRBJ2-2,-,TGTGCCAGCAGTTACTCGAACAGTTACACCGGGGAGCTGTTTTTT,CASSYSNSYTGELFF
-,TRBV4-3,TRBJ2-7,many,TGCGCCAGCAGCCAGACGGGTGACGGGGGCGAGCAGTACTTC,CASSQTGDGGEQYF
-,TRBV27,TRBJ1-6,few,TGTGCCAGCAGATTGGTAGCGGCTTTACACCCTTTT,CASRLVAALHPF
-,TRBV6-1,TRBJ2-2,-,TGTGCCAGCAATCAGGACAGAGACACCGGGGAGCTGTTTTTT,CASNQDRDTGELFF
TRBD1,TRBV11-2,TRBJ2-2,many,TGTGCCAGCAGCTTATGGGACAGGGGGAGGACCGGGGAGCTGTTTTTT,CASSLWDRGRTGELFF
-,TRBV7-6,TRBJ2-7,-,TGTGCCAGCAGCTCGTCCCAGGGGGAGCAGTACTTC,CASSSSQGEQYF
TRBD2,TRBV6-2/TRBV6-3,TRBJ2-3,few,TGTGCCAGCCAAAGGGTAGCGGGAACCGCAGATACGCAGTATTTT,CASQRVAGTADTQYF
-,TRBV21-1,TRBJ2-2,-,TGTGCCGTCAACCACCGGCTAGCGGCGAACACCGGGGAGCTGTTTTTT,CAVNHRLAANTGELFF
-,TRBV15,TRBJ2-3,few,TGTGCCACCAGCAGAGATAATACTCCCTCGCTAGCGTGGAACACAGATACGCAGTATTTT,CATSRDNTPSLAWNTDTQYF
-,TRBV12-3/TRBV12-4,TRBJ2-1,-,TGTGCCAGCAGTTTATCTGGAGCGAGGTTCGGTGAGCAGTTCTTC,CASSLSGARFGEQFF